The rows below give T cell receptor beta chains drawn from one sample of a study of blood T cell repertoires in COVID-19. TCRdb's copy holds only in-frame clones and misses some; the assay was immunoSEQ multiplex PCR. The sample carries more than 95,000 clones, more than 75% recorded once. Sequences were obtained from peripheral blood. The receptors here all came from a man in his fifties with acute or convalescent COVID-19. CDR3s include the opening cysteine and the closing phenylalanine or tryptophan. The D gene is left open where the match is weak. The size field is filled for only some rows; it gives once, few, many or a size class.

V	D	length	size	J	DNA	CDR3
TRBV27	.	14	.	TRBJ1-2	TGTGCCAGCAAGACCGGGCCCAGGGAATATGGCTACACCTTC	CASKTGPREYGYTF
TRBV19	TRBD2	15	.	TRBJ2-1	TGTGCCAGTAGTCGACTAGCGGGAGCCTACAATGAGCAGTTCTTC	CASSRLAGAYNEQFF
TRBV6-5	.	15	.	TRBJ2-7	TGTGCCAGCAGTTATAGTCTCCAAAGCTCCTACGAGCAGTACTTC	CASSYSLQSSYEQYF
TRBV6-5	.	15	.	TRBJ2-7	TGTGCCAGCAGTCCCCGGGTCTTACTTTCCTACGAGCAGTACTTC	CASSPRVLLSYEQYF
TRBV7-6	TRBD2	17	.	TRBJ2-1	TGTGCCAGCAGCTTCATTCTAGCGGGAGGGAATTACAATGAGCAGTTCTTC	CASSFILAGGNYNEQFF
TRBV9	TRBD2	16	.	TRBJ2-5	TGTGCCAGCAGCGCAAAGACTAGCGGGAGTCGGGAGACCCAGTACTTC	CASSAKTSGSRETQYF
TRBV10-1	.	12	.	TRBJ2-1	TGCGCCAGCAGTGCAGGGGTGAATGAGCAGTTCTTC	CASSAGVNEQFF
TRBV18	TRBD1	16	.	TRBJ1-6	TGTGCCAGCTCACCGACAGGGGGTTCCTATAATTCACCCCTCCACTTT	CASSPTGGSYNSPLHF
TRBV3-1/TRBV3-2	.	16	.	TRBJ1-6	TGTGCCAGCAGCCAAGGGGGTCAGGGTTATAATTCACCCCTCCACTTT	CASSQGGQGYNSPLHF
TRBV6-5	TRBD1	14	.	TRBJ2-7	TGTGCCAGCAGCCGCGGACAGGGGGGATACGAGCAGTACTTC	CASSRGQGGYEQYF
TRBV7-9	.	16	.	TRBJ1-1	TGTGCCAGCAGCTTAGTCGTTAGGGGTCGGAACACTGAAGCTTTCTTT	CASSLVVRGRNTEAFF
TRBV30	.	13	.	TRBJ2-2	TGTGCCTGGAGTGCGGGAGCTGCCGGGGAGCTGTTTTTT	CAWSAGAAGELFF
TRBV15	TRBD2	16	.	TRBJ2-3	TGTGCCACCAGCAGGGCTACTAGCGGGAATATAGATACGCAGTATTTT	CATSRATSGNIDTQYF
TRBV5-1	TRBD1	14	.	TRBJ2-7	TGCGCCAGCAGCCTCCGGGACAGACGGGACGAGCAGTACTTC	CASSLRDRRDEQYF
TRBV6-5	.	14	.	TRBJ1-6	TGTGCCGGGGGATCGGGAGGGAGGAATTCACCCCTCCACTTT	CAGGSGGRNSPLHF
TRBV11-2	.	14	few	TRBJ2-3	TGTGCCAGCAGCTTAGATGCGGGGGCGGATACGCAGTATTTT	CASSLDAGADTQYF
TRBV28	.	17	.	TRBJ2-7	TGTGCCAGCAGTTCCGACCAGATCAGGGAAAGCTCCTACGAGCAGTACTTC	CASSSDQIRESSYEQYF
TRBV5-1	TRBD2	15	.	TRBJ2-3	TGCGCCAGCAGCTTGGTAGCGGGACCCACAGATACGCAGTATTTT	CASSLVAGPTDTQYF
TRBV12-3/TRBV12-4	.	13	.	TRBJ1-2	TGTGCCAGCAGTCGCCAGGGAAACTATGGCTACACCTTC	CASSRQGNYGYTF
TRBV11-2	.	14	.	TRBJ2-1	TGTGCCAGCAGCTCCCGGGGAAGGTTCCCCTATCAGTTCTTC	CASSSRGRFPYQFF
TRBV10-3	.	14	.	TRBJ2-1	TGTGCCATCAGTCCTAGCGCGAACTACAATGAGCAGTTCTTC	CAISPSANYNEQFF
TRBV15	.	14	.	TRBJ2-2	TGTGCCACCAGCAGAGTCAGGGCCGACGGGGAGCTGTTTTTT	CATSRVRADGELFF
TRBV5-1	TRBD1	15	.	TRBJ1-3	TGCGCCAGCACACGGGACAGGGGGTTTGGAAACACCATATATTTT	CASTRDRGFGNTIYF
TRBV19	.	14	.	TRBJ2-1	TGTGCCAGTAGTTCTGGACAATCCTACAATGAGCAGTTCTTC	CASSSGQSYNEQFF